These 9 T cell receptor beta chains were sequenced from one sample in a study of neurological immune-mediated disorders. TCRdb ran MiXCR on the 5' RACE reads and lists one entry per CDR3 protein. The profile shows tens of thousands of distinct CDR3 sequences, just over 2.5% of them singletons. Sequencing was done on a sample of PBMCs. The source of these receptors is a woman aged 25 to 45 with multiple sclerosis.

At least ten counts were recorded for this clonotype. V is TRBV20-1 and J is TRBJ2-5; TRBD2 matches 8 bases. Germline CDR1 and CDR2: DFQATT and SNEGSKA (reference sequence). This CDR3 spans 15 amino acids. After removal of 2 bases from V and 4 bases from J, the junction contained 9 bases not matched to a gene. In nucleotides, the CDR3 is TGCAGTGCTAGACGCGGTCTAGCGGGTGGAGAGACCCAGTACTTC. This codes for CSARRGLAGGETQYF.

This clonotype appeared many times. The chain carries TRBV7-9 and TRBJ2-7, with no clear D. This CDR3 is 12 amino acids long. V was clipped by 5 bases and J by 4 bases, with 9 bases between them. Germline V CDR1 and CDR2: SEHNR, FQNEAQ (reference sequence). DNA for the CDR3: TGTGCCAGCAGCCCGCCCGATTACGAGCAGTACTTC. Its translation: CASSPPDYEQYF.

This clonotype was observed at least ten times. The V and J genes are TRBV12-3 or TRBV12-4 and TRBJ2-7; D gene ambiguous. The CDR3 has 12 residues. The V end was cut by 5 bases, the J end by 2 bases, with 7 bases between. Written as DNA, the CDR3 is TGTGCCAGCAGTCCCGCCCCCTACGAGCAGTACTTC. As protein: CASSPAPYEQYF.

This clonotype has a count of ten or more. The rearrangement links TRBV9 to TRBJ2-7; 14 bases match TRBD2. This CDR3 region has 15 residues. Germline V gene lookup returns CDR1 SGDLS and CDR2 YYNGEE. After removal of 3 bases from V and 2 bases from J, the junction contained 1 base not matched to a gene. The CDR3 is CASSGGLAGAYEQYF. The CDR3, as DNA: TGTGCCAGCAGCGGGGGACTAGCGGGGGCCTACGAGCAGTACTTC.

This clonotype was recorded many times. The chain has TRBV29-1 and TRBJ2-6; D remains ambiguous. The CDR3 spans 12 residues. V lost 5 bases to trimming and J lost 2 bases, with 4 bases between them. Germline V CDR1 and CDR2: SQVTM, ANQGSEA. The DNA of the CDR3 is TGCAGCGTTCGGACTGGGGCCAACGTCCTGACTTTC. Translating gives CSVRTGANVLTF.

This clonotype has a count of ten or more. The rearrangement links TRBV7-9 to TRBJ1-1; D ambiguous. In germline, CDR1 is SEHNR, CDR2 FQNEAQ (reference sequence). The length of the CDR3 is 14 residues. With 5 bases removed from V and 5 bases from J, the gap between germline ends came to 15 bases. The chain's CDR3 is CASSADPSRTEAFF. The CDR3 DNA is TGTGCCAGCAGCGCAGACCCCAGCAGGACTGAAGCTTTCTTT.

This clonotype was recorded at least ten times. This chain connects TRBV9 to TRBJ2-3; D not certain. Germline values: CDR1 SGDLS, CDR2 YYNGEE. V was pared by 0 bases and J by 0 bases, with 11 bases between. The CDR3 spans 16 residues. The CDR3 DNA follows: TGTGCCAGCAGCGTAGACCCAAGGTTTAGCACAGATACGCAGTATTTT. Amino acid sequence: CASSVDPRFSTDTQYF.

This clonotype has at least ten counts. The rearrangement links TRBV20-1 to TRBJ2-5, with a possible D match to TRBD1 (5 bases). V lost 6 bases and J lost 5, with 16 bases in between. This CDR3 spans 13 amino acids. The germline V gene encodes CDR1 DFQATT and CDR2 SNEGSKA (reference sequence). The CDR3 DNA reads as TGCAGTGCACCGAAGGGGATTTTGGAGACCCAGTACTTC. Amino acids: CSAPKGILETQYF.

The CDR3: CASSLVPGLGVEQYF. Written as DNA, the CDR3 is TGTGCCAGCAGCTTAGTTCCGGGACTAGGTGTAGAGCAGTACTTC. This rearrangement joins TRBV7-2 to TRBJ2-7; 8 bases are a match to TRBD2. Germline CDR1 reads SGHTA; CDR2 reads FQGNSA. Trimming took 1 base from V and 7 from J; bases not matched to a gene: 9. This CDR3 comprises 15 residues.